Presented here are 29 T cell receptor beta chains from one specimen sequenced in a study of cytomegalovirus exposure and HLA in healthy donors. The PCR contained 60 Vbeta and 13 Jbeta primers. Generated by immunoSEQ multiplex PCR, the TCRdb table keeps only in-frame clones and is missing some. This sample's table reports 200,000 to 250,000 clones. The sequenced sample consisted of PBMCs. These receptors were obtained from a girl aged 2 to 10 in good health and CMV-seropositive.

The chain couples TRBV19 to TRBJ1-3; the D is unclear. This CDR3 region has 12 residues. Deletions cut 6 bases from V and 4 bases from J, with 7 bases between. Germline values: CDR1 LNHDA, CDR2 SQIVND (reference sequence). CDR3 loop: CASSPPGNTIYF. CDR3 DNA sequence: TGTGCCAGTAGCCCCCCGGGAAACACCATATATTTT.

The J gene is TRBJ2-7, the V gene TRBV28, with D tentatively TRBD2 (5 bases). The CDR3 sequence is 14 residues long. The V gene's germline CDR1 is MDHEN and CDR2 SYDVKM. The ends were cut back, 3 bases at V and 3 bases at J, with 12 bases in the middle. CDR3 sequence reads: CASSFSEGRYEQYF. CDR3 sequence (DNA): TGTGCCAGCAGTTTTTCAGAGGGCCGCTACGAGCAGTACTTC.

J is TRBJ1-4 and V is TRBV28, with TRBD1 matching over 9 bases. CDR1 and CDR2 (germline): MDHEN, SYDVKM. With V trimmed by 6 bases and J by 0 bases, 8 bases remained unmatched. The CDR3 has 17 amino acids. In DNA form, the CDR3 reads TGTGCCAGCAGGGGACAGGGTGGTAGTACAACTAATGAAAAACTGTTTTTT. It is translated as CASRGQGGSTTNEKLFF.

This rearrangement joins TRBV4-1 to TRBJ1-6; a possible D gene is TRBD1 (5 bases). The CDR3 is made up of 15 amino acids. In germline, CDR1 is MGHRA, CDR2 YSYEKL. Trimming pared 5 bases from V and 2 bases from J, leaving 10 bases between. Here the CDR3 reads CASSSGGPYNSPLHF. The CDR3 DNA reads as TGCGCCAGCAGCTCGGGGGGTCCCTATAATTCACCCCTCCACTTT.

The CDR3, as DNA: TGTGCCTGGAGAGGGAGAGACAACACCGGGGAGCTGTTTTTT. It codes for CAWRGRDNTGELFF. This rearrangement joins TRBV30 to TRBJ2-2; possible D gene TRBD2, 5 bases. CDR3 size: 14 residues. Per the germline V gene, CDR1 is GTSNPN and CDR2 is SVGIG (reference sequence). V lost 3 bases to trimming and J lost 2 bases, with 10 bases between them.

The chain joins TRBV7-6 to TRBJ1-1, with 9 bases aligning to TRBD1. J was trimmed by 0 bases and V by 5 bases; bases with no gene match: 4. CDR3 length: 15 amino acids. Germline lookup yields CDR1 SGHVS and CDR2 FNYEAQ. The CDR3 sequence is CASSLGTGLNTEAFF. The CDR3 DNA reads as TGTGCCAGCAGCCTCGGGACAGGGCTGAACACTGAAGCTTTCTTT.

The CDR3 spells CASSLQDRGEPYGYTF. In DNA, the CDR3 is TGTGCCAGTAGTCTTCAGGACAGGGGCGAACCTTATGGCTACACCTTC. V and J are TRBV19 and TRBJ1-2; TRBD1 aligns across 9 bases. The junction had 12 bases not matched to a gene; V was cut back by 5 bases and J by 5 bases. The CDR3 extends over 16 amino acids. CDR1 LNHDA and CDR2 SQIVND come from the germline V gene (reference sequence).

V gene TRBV11-2 combines with J gene TRBJ2-2; tentatively, D is TRBD1 (5 bases). V lost 2 bases, J lost 1 base, and 17 bases lay in between. The CDR3 length is 18 residues. CDR1 SGHAT and CDR2 FQNNGV come from the germline V gene. The CDR3 is CASSLLSLGQVNTGELFF. CDR3 DNA sequence: TGTGCCAGCAGCTTACTTTCTCTGGGGCAGGTGAACACCGGGGAGCTGTTTTTT.

The chain joins TRBV5-1 to TRBJ1-2, with 8 bases matching TRBD1. Germline values: CDR1 SGHRS, CDR2 YFSETQ. Trimming removed 6 bases from V and 3 bases from J; junction bases left unmatched: 7. The length of the CDR3 is 14 residues. CDR3 nucleotide sequence: TGCGCCAGCACCTCCGGACAGGGAGACTATGGCTACACCTTC. Encoded protein: CASTSGQGDYGYTF.

This CDR3 reads CASSLGSGVGYTF. In DNA form, the CDR3 reads TGTGCCAGCAGCTTGGGTAGCGGGGTTGGCTACACCTTC. The rearrangement joins TRBV5-6 to TRBJ1-2; D is uncertain. Trimming shortened V by 0 bases and J by 7 bases, and 10 bases separated the two germline ends. Germline CDR1 SGHDT, CDR2 YYEEEE. The CDR3 contains 13 residues. Full variable domain (rest looked up from reference TRBV5-6 and TRBJ1-2): DAGVTQSPTHLIKTRGQQVTLRCSPKSGHDTVSWYQQALGQGPQFIFQYYEEEERQRGNFPDRFSGHQFPNYSSELNVNALLLGDSALYLCASSLGSGVGYTFGSGTRLTVV.

The chain employs TRBV28 and TRBJ2-6; 13 positions match TRBD2. CDR3 length equals 18 residues. Trimming took 5 bases from V and 1 from J; bases not matched to a gene: 5. Germline CDR1 reads MDHEN; CDR2 reads SYDVKM. This CDR3 reads CASSPGLAGVSGANVLTF. CDR3 nucleotide sequence: TGTGCCAGCAGTCCAGGACTAGCGGGAGTATCTGGGGCCAACGTCCTGACTTTC.

The chain recombines TRBV11-2 with TRBJ2-5; TRBD2 matches 12 bases. Germline lookup yields CDR1 SGHAT and CDR2 FQNNGV. V gave up 3 bases and J gave up 4 bases; unmatched junction bases: 0. This CDR3 is built from 14 residues. The chain's CDR3 is CASSLGLAGETQYF. For the CDR3, the DNA is TGTGCCAGCAGCTTGGGACTAGCGGGAGAGACCCAGTACTTC.

The chain joins TRBV15 to TRBJ1-4; 7 nucleotides line up with TRBD1. V lost 5 bases to trimming and J lost 3 bases; unmatched junction nucleotides: 12. This CDR3 comprises 17 residues. The germline V gene has CDR1 LNHNV and CDR2 YYDKDF (reference sequence). CDR3 region: CATSARKGARPNEKLFF. CDR3 in DNA: TGTGCCACCAGCGCCCGGAAGGGGGCGCGGCCTAATGAAAAACTGTTTTTT.

This sequence joins TRBV18 and TRBJ2-7; TRBD2 agrees at 7 bases. The ends lost 0 bases at V and 0 bases at J; junction bases unmatched: 8. The CDR3 has 17 amino acids. CDR1 KGHSH and CDR2 LQKENI come from the germline V gene. The CDR3 loop reads CASSPPSGRESSYEQYF. As DNA, the CDR3 is TGTGCCAGCTCACCACCTTCGGGGCGGGAGAGCTCCTACGAGCAGTACTTC.

This chain connects TRBV7-9 to TRBJ1-1; maybe TRBD1 (5 bases). CDR1 SEHNR and CDR2 FQNEAQ come from the germline V gene (reference sequence). Trimming took 8 bases from V and 1 from J, leaving 14 bases between them. This CDR3 comprises 14 residues. The CDR3 DNA is TGTGCCAGCTTTTTCGGGCAGGGGAACACTGAAGCTTTCTTT. This encodes CASFFGQGNTEAFF.

V gene TRBV10-3 combines with J gene TRBJ1-1; D gene unclear. The V end lost 5 bases, the J end lost 1 base, and 11 bases lay between the germline ends. Germline V gene lookup returns CDR1 ENHRY and CDR2 SYGVKD. This CDR3 is 14 amino acids long. Here the CDR3 DNA reads TGTGCCATCAGTTTTTCTAAAGAGAACACTGAAGCTTTCTTT. Its translation is CAISFSKENTEAFF.

This sequence joins TRBV6-6 and TRBJ1-5, with D maybe TRBD1 (6 bases). The V end was cut by 6 bases, the J end by 6 bases, with 15 bases between. The CDR3 spans 14 residues. Germline lookup yields CDR1 MNHNY and CDR2 SVGAGI (reference sequence). CDR3 in DNA: TGTGCCAGCAGCCCCGACAGGTCCAGTCAGCCCCAGCATTTT. This codes for CASSPDRSSQPQHF.

This sequence joins TRBV19 and TRBJ2-7, with TRBD1 matching 7 bases. Germline V gene data show CDR1 as LNHDA and CDR2 as SQIVND (reference sequence). V lost 10 bases and J lost 5; bases outside the gene matches: 11. The CDR3 has 13 amino acids. CDR3 sequence reads: CATLNRGSHEQYF. The CDR3 DNA reads TGTGCCACCCTGAACAGGGGTTCCCACGAGCAGTACTTC.

The chain uses TRBV19 and TRBJ1-4; D is undetermined. Germline assignment: CDR1 LNHDA and CDR2 SQIVND (reference sequence). This CDR3 has 14 amino acids. V shed 5 bases and J shed 4 bases, with 11 bases lying between them. Written as DNA, the CDR3 is TGTGCCAGTAGTCATACAGCTTATAATGAAAAACTGTTTTTT. This translates into CASSHTAYNEKLFF.

The rearrangement uses TRBV6-5 and TRBJ1-1; possibly TRBD1 for D (6 bases). CDR1 MNHEY and CDR2 SVGAGI come from the germline V gene. The CDR3 length is 13 residues. The V gene lost 2 bases and the J gene lost 8 bases, with 12 bases spanning the gap. The CDR3 loop reads CASSYGDRSEAFF. The CDR3 DNA is TGTGCCAGCAGTTACGGTGACAGGTCAGAAGCTTTCTTT.

This chain links TRBV25-1 with TRBJ2-1; 9 positions match TRBD2. Germline V gene data show CDR1 as MGHDK and CDR2 as SYGVNS. CDR3 length: 16 residues. Trimming took 4 bases from V and 4 from J; bases not matched to a gene: 8. The CDR3 DNA reads TGTGCCAGCAGTGGGCTAGCGGGATCGGGGTACAATGAGCAGTTCTTC. Translated, it gives CASSGLAGSGYNEQFF.

This rearrangement joins TRBV19 to TRBJ1-1, with D unclear. Germline values: CDR1 LNHDA, CDR2 SQIVND (reference sequence). The V gene lost 0 bases and the J gene lost 0 bases, with 5 bases spanning the gap. The CDR3 covers 14 residues. The CDR3 loop is CASSIDAVNTEAFF. As DNA, the CDR3 is TGTGCCAGTAGTATAGATGCAGTGAACACTGAAGCTTTCTTT.

This sequence joins TRBV19 and TRBJ2-7; TRBD2 agrees at 7 bases. This CDR3 contains 15 residues. Germline loops: CDR1 LNHDA, CDR2 SQIVND (reference sequence). The V segment lost 0 bases and the J segment 5 bases; nucleotides outside the gene matches: 7. CDR3 nucleotide sequence: TGTGCCAGTAGTATAGACGGGGCTAGCGGAAACGAGCAGTACTTC. It is translated as CASSIDGASGNEQYF.

The chain links TRBV27 to TRBJ2-1, with D perhaps TRBD2 (5 bases). The ends were cut back, 2 bases at V and 8 bases at J, with 19 bases in the middle. The CDR3 has 16 amino acids. The germline V gene encodes CDR1 MNHEY and CDR2 SMNVEV (reference sequence). CDR3 loop: CASSLVASSPKYEQFF. CDR3 sequence (DNA): TGTGCCAGCAGTTTAGTTGCTAGCAGCCCGAAGTATGAGCAGTTCTTC.

The chain carries TRBV6-5 and TRBJ2-2; the match to TRBD1 covers 7 bases. V lost 10 bases, J lost 0 bases, and 8 bases stayed unmatched. CDR1 and CDR2 from the germline V gene are MNHEY and SVGAGI. This CDR3 region has 15 residues. CDR3 DNA sequence: TGTGCCACTAACAGGGGCAGAACGAACACCGGGGAGCTGTTTTTT. The encoded protein is CATNRGRTNTGELFF.

The chain has TRBV2 and TRBJ2-7; the D gene is possibly TRBD2 (5 bases). Trimming left V 8 bases short and J 1 base short, with 6 bases between. Germline V gives CDR1 SNHLY, CDR2 FYNNEI. CDR3 length: 11 amino acids. The CDR3 DNA sequence: TGTGCCAGCGGAGGATCCTACGAGCAGTACTTC. It translates to CASGGSYEQYF.

V gene TRBV10-2 combines with J gene TRBJ1-1; a weak D match, TRBD1 (6 bases). This CDR3 comprises 15 residues. Per germline, CDR1 WSHSY and CDR2 SAAADI. The germline V and J ends were trimmed by 3 bases and 1 base, with 12 bases remaining between them. This CDR3 reads CASSESRRGNTEAFF. The CDR3 bases are TGCGCCAGCAGTGAATCCCGCAGGGGGAACACTGAAGCTTTCTTT.

The chain joins TRBV5-5 to TRBJ1-3; 7 bases agree with TRBD1. The junction had 10 bases not matched to a gene; V was cut back by 4 bases and J by 0 bases. CDR1 is SGHKS and CDR2 is YYEKEE in the germline V gene (reference sequence). The CDR3 length is 17 residues. Written as DNA, the CDR3 is TGTGCCAGCAGCCCAGGCCCAGGGGGACTCTCTGGAAACACCATATATTTT. It codes for CASSPGPGGLSGNTIYF.

The chain has TRBV7-2 and TRBJ2-7; 7 bases are shared with TRBD2. The CDR3 has 16 amino acids. Per the germline V gene, CDR1 is SGHTA and CDR2 is FQGNSA. Losses at the gene ends were 8 bases for V and 4 bases for J; bases not matched to a gene: 17. The chain's CDR3 is CASHSVLAGVKYEQYF. CDR3 bases: TGTGCCAGCCACTCCGTCTTGGCGGGAGTAAAGTACGAGCAGTACTTC.